The clone carrying this T cell receptor (beta chain) appeared many times. Its matching antigen is unknown. The sample originates from a study of T cells in Graves' hyperthyroidism and ophthalmopathy. The CDR3 consists of 14 residues. Germline CDR1 and CDR2: MNHEY and SVGAGI. The V end lost 1 base, the J end lost 3 bases, and 9 bases lay between the germline ends. What was amplified from RNA transcripts were TCR beta CDR3 regions. In the first-round RT-PCR of the TCR CDR3, the HTBI primer set was used. A single record per CDR3 protein comes from TCRdb applying MiXCR to the multiplex PCR reads. The profile shows about 500,000 distinct CDR3 sequences, around 50% of them singletons. General study findings and limits: Ophthalmopathy got predicted by the model a median roughly six months before its onset. Blood shared most expanded thyroid clonotypes above 0.001.

V usage is TRBV6-5 and J usage is TRBJ1-2; D is unresolved. The source is an adult woman with Graves' disease, either hyperthyroidism or ophthalmopathy (not recorded which). Sequencing input: peripheral blood or thyroid tissue (not recorded which). In nucleotides, the CDR3 is TGTGCCAGCAGTTACTTGTCGAGGGACTATGGCTACACCTTC. Protein: CASSYLSRDYGYTF.